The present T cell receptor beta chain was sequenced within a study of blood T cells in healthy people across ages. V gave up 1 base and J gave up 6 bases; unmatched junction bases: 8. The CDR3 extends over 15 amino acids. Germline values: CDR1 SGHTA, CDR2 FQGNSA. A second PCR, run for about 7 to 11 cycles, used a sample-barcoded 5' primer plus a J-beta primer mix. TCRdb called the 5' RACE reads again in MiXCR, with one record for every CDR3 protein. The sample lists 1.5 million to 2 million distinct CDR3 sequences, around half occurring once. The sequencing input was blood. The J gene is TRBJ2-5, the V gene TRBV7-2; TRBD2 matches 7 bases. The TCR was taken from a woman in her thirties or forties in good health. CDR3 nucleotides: TGTGCCAGCAGCTTAGGGGGGGGGGTACAGAAGACCCAGTACTTC. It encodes CASSLGGGVQKTQYF.